Listed below are T cell receptor beta chains from one sample, sequenced in a study of beta chain features in type 1 diabetes. This table comes from immunoSEQ multiplex PCR, and its TCRdb copy is limited to in-frame clones, with some not included. The repertoire consists of 250,000 or so clones, with under 70% occurring once and the leading ten covering around 0.05%. Sequenced input: naive CD4+ T cells from blood. The receptor source for this set is a man aged 30-40 years in good health. Each CDR3 is given with its conserved first and last residue. The D gene is left open where the match is weak. The size of a clone is reported for some rows only, either as once, few or many, or as a class for expanded clones.

CDR3aa: CASSLKGPSTDTQYF; CDR3nt: TGTGCCAGCAGCTTGAAGGGGCCGAGCACAGATACGCAGTATTTT; len: 15; v_gene: TRBV5-6; abundance: .; d_gene: .; j_gene: TRBJ2-3
CDR3aa: CSASRNEQFF; CDR3nt: TGCAGTGCTAGTAGGAATGAGCAGTTCTTC; len: 10; v_gene: TRBV20-1; abundance: .; d_gene: .; j_gene: TRBJ2-1
CDR3aa: CASSFSTSGTKNIQYF; CDR3nt: TGTGCCAGCAGCTTCTCGACTAGCGGGACCAAAAACATTCAGTACTTC; len: 16; v_gene: TRBV7-2; abundance: .; d_gene: TRBD2; j_gene: TRBJ2-4
CDR3aa: CATSRRGLSSSGNTIYF; CDR3nt: TGTGCCACCAGCAGGAGGGGCCTTTCAAGCTCTGGAAACACCATATATTTT; len: 17; v_gene: TRBV15; abundance: .; d_gene: .; j_gene: TRBJ1-3
CDR3aa: CAISWTASTDTQYF; CDR3nt: TGTGCCATCAGCTGGACAGCGAGCACAGATACGCAGTATTTT; len: 14; v_gene: TRBV10-3; abundance: .; d_gene: .; j_gene: TRBJ2-3
CDR3aa: CASSYFAGGAVETQYF; CDR3nt: TGTGCCAGCAGCTATTTTGCCGGAGGGGCGGTAGAGACCCAGTACTTC; len: 16; v_gene: TRBV5-6; abundance: .; d_gene: .; j_gene: TRBJ2-5
CDR3aa: CASSPPAGVPYEQYF; CDR3nt: TGTGCCAGCAGCCCCCCAGCGGGAGTACCCTACGAGCAGTACTTC; len: 15; v_gene: TRBV13; abundance: .; d_gene: TRBD2; j_gene: TRBJ2-7
CDR3aa: CASSVDDAHGDTQYF; CDR3nt: TGTGCCAGCAGCGTAGATGATGCCCATGGAGATACGCAGTATTTT; len: 15; v_gene: TRBV9; abundance: .; d_gene: .; j_gene: TRBJ2-3
CDR3aa: CASRAGPGTQYF; CDR3nt: TGTGCCAGCAGGGCCGGGCCGGGGACCCAGTACTTC; len: 12; v_gene: TRBV28; abundance: few; d_gene: .; j_gene: TRBJ2-5
CDR3aa: CASRQQGRDAETQYF; CDR3nt: TGTGCCAGCAGACAACAGGGGAGGGACGCGGAGACCCAGTACTTC; len: 15; v_gene: TRBV2; abundance: .; d_gene: .; j_gene: TRBJ2-5
CDR3aa: CSVIVRDTQYF; CDR3nt: TGCAGCGTTATAGTGCGAGATACGCAGTATTTT; len: 11; v_gene: TRBV29-1; abundance: .; d_gene: .; j_gene: TRBJ2-3
CDR3aa: CASSLSGTSGSNEQFF; CDR3nt: TGTGCCAGCAGTTTAAGCGGGACTAGCGGGAGTAATGAGCAGTTCTTC; len: 16; v_gene: TRBV7-9; abundance: once; d_gene: TRBD2; j_gene: TRBJ2-1
CDR3aa: CAWSRGLAGFADTQYF; CDR3nt: TGTGCCTGGAGCCGGGGACTAGCGGGGTTTGCAGATACGCAGTATTTT; len: 16; v_gene: TRBV30; abundance: .; d_gene: TRBD2; j_gene: TRBJ2-3
CDR3aa: CASSADLAVQETQYF; CDR3nt: TGTGCCAGCAGCGCCGACCTAGCGGTGCAAGAGACCCAGTACTTC; len: 15; v_gene: TRBV9; abundance: .; d_gene: TRBD2; j_gene: TRBJ2-5
CDR3aa: CSVATGIGLAQLSSTDTQYF; CDR3nt: TGCAGCGTGGCGACAGGGATAGGGCTAGCCCAACTGTCTAGCACAGATACGCAGTATTTT; len: 20; v_gene: TRBV29-1; abundance: .; d_gene: TRBD1; j_gene: TRBJ2-3
CDR3aa: CSVNKLLLATEAFF; CDR3nt: TGCAGCGTCAACAAACTCCTCCTTGCCACTGAAGCTTTCTTT; len: 14; v_gene: TRBV29-1; abundance: .; d_gene: .; j_gene: TRBJ1-1
CDR3aa: CAWSYRGLDTEAFF; CDR3nt: TGTGCCTGGAGTTACAGGGGGTTGGACACTGAAGCTTTCTTT; len: 14; v_gene: TRBV30; abundance: .; d_gene: TRBD1; j_gene: TRBJ1-1
CDR3aa: CASSGPGGYYEQYF; CDR3nt: TGTGCCAGCAGCGGCCCCGGCGGGTACTACGAGCAGTACTTC; len: 14; v_gene: TRBV9; abundance: few; d_gene: .; j_gene: TRBJ2-7
CDR3aa: CASSFSGGVQYF; CDR3nt: TGTGCCAGCAGCTTTAGCGGGGGCGTGCAGTACTTC; len: 12; v_gene: TRBV5-4; abundance: few; d_gene: TRBD2; j_gene: TRBJ2-7
CDR3aa: CSVGGTISSYNEQFF; CDR3nt: TGCAGCGTTGGCGGGACTATCAGCTCCTACAATGAGCAGTTCTTC; len: 15; v_gene: TRBV29-1; abundance: .; d_gene: TRBD2; j_gene: TRBJ2-1
CDR3aa: CALTIGFYGYTF; CDR3nt: TGTGCCCTGACGATCGGATTCTATGGCTACACCTTC; len: 12; v_gene: TRBV30; abundance: few; d_gene: .; j_gene: TRBJ1-2
CDR3aa: CASSVGLPRLAGSSYNEQFF; CDR3nt: TGTGCCAGCAGCGTAGGTTTGCCCCGACTAGCGGGGAGCTCCTACAATGAGCAGTTCTTC; len: 20; v_gene: TRBV9; abundance: .; d_gene: TRBD2; j_gene: TRBJ2-1
CDR3aa: CASSLLDTQYF; CDR3nt: TGTGCCAGCAGCTTATTAGATACGCAGTATTTT; len: 11; v_gene: TRBV13; abundance: .; d_gene: .; j_gene: TRBJ2-3
CDR3aa: CASSLWWNSGANVLTF; CDR3nt: TGTGCCAGCAGCTTATGGTGGAACTCTGGGGCCAACGTCCTGACTTTC; len: 16; v_gene: TRBV7-2; abundance: .; d_gene: .; j_gene: TRBJ2-6
CDR3aa: CASSPPDRRSYEQYF; CDR3nt: TGTGCCAGCTCACCACCTGACAGGCGTTCCTACGAGCAGTACTTC; len: 15; v_gene: TRBV18; abundance: .; d_gene: .; j_gene: TRBJ2-7
CDR3aa: CASFTDTQYF; CDR3nt: TGTGCCAGTTTCACAGATACGCAGTATTTT; len: 10; v_gene: TRBV27; abundance: .; d_gene: .; j_gene: TRBJ2-3
CDR3aa: CAWEPGLANEQFF; CDR3nt: TGTGCCTGGGAGCCCGGACTAGCGAATGAGCAGTTCTTC; len: 13; v_gene: TRBV30; abundance: .; d_gene: TRBD2; j_gene: TRBJ2-1
CDR3aa: CASSPQQGANEAFF; CDR3nt: TGCGCCAGCAGCCCCCAACAGGGGGCAAATGAAGCTTTCTTT; len: 14; v_gene: TRBV5-1; abundance: .; d_gene: TRBD1; j_gene: TRBJ1-1
CDR3aa: CASSLRIQETQYF; CDR3nt: TGTGCCAGCAGCTTAAGGATCCAAGAGACCCAGTACTTC; len: 13; v_gene: TRBV7-2; abundance: few; d_gene: .; j_gene: TRBJ2-5
CDR3aa: CSSRGQKNIQYF; CDR3nt: TGCAGCTCCCGGGGGCAGAAAAACATTCAGTACTTC; len: 12; v_gene: TRBV29-1; abundance: .; d_gene: .; j_gene: TRBJ2-4
CDR3aa: CAWSVDTEAFF; CDR3nt: TGTGCCTGGAGTGTAGACACTGAAGCTTTCTTT; len: 11; v_gene: TRBV30; abundance: .; d_gene: .; j_gene: TRBJ1-1
CDR3aa: CASTTRPDSYEQYF; CDR3nt: TGTGCCAGCACGACGCGACCAGACTCCTACGAGCAGTACTTC; len: 14; v_gene: TRBV13; abundance: .; d_gene: .; j_gene: TRBJ2-7
CDR3aa: CASSYGSHSTDTQYF; CDR3nt: TGTGCCAGCAGTTACGGCTCCCACTCCACAGATACGCAGTATTTT; len: 15; v_gene: TRBV6-5; abundance: .; d_gene: .; j_gene: TRBJ2-3
CDR3aa: CAWAPSSGNTIYF; CDR3nt: TGTGCCTGGGCCCCGAGCTCTGGAAACACCATATATTTT; len: 13; v_gene: TRBV30; abundance: .; d_gene: .; j_gene: TRBJ1-3
CDR3aa: CSGVTGQDGYTF; CDR3nt: TGCAGCGGTGTGACAGGCCAGGATGGCTACACCTTC; len: 12; v_gene: TRBV29-1; abundance: few; d_gene: .; j_gene: TRBJ1-2
CDR3aa: CASSEASSRVNYGYTF; CDR3nt: TGTGCCAGCAGTGAAGCCTCGTCACGAGTTAACTATGGCTACACCTTC; len: 16; v_gene: TRBV25-1; abundance: .; d_gene: .; j_gene: TRBJ1-2
CDR3aa: CASSSSWTQYF; CDR3nt: TGTGCCAGCAGCTCTAGCTGGACCCAGTACTTC; len: 11; v_gene: TRBV7-9; abundance: .; d_gene: .; j_gene: TRBJ2-5
CDR3aa: CAFTQGRETQYF; CDR3nt: TGTGCCTTCACCCAGGGGCGAGAGACCCAGTACTTC; len: 12; v_gene: TRBV30; abundance: .; d_gene: .; j_gene: TRBJ2-5
CDR3aa: CASSEKRLISYEQYF; CDR3nt: TGTGCCAGCAGTGAAAAGCGGTTAATCTCCTACGAGCAGTACTTC; len: 15; v_gene: TRBV6-1; abundance: .; d_gene: .; j_gene: TRBJ2-7
CDR3aa: CAWSVQGASQETQYF; CDR3nt: TGTGCCTGGAGTGTACAGGGGGCTTCGCAAGAGACCCAGTACTTC; len: 15; v_gene: TRBV30; abundance: .; d_gene: TRBD1; j_gene: TRBJ2-5
CDR3aa: CASSLSTGTGAGETQYF; CDR3nt: TGTGCCAGCAGCCTGTCGACCGGGACAGGGGCCGGCGAGACCCAGTACTTC; len: 17; v_gene: TRBV14; abundance: .; d_gene: TRBD1; j_gene: TRBJ2-5
CDR3aa: CAWSVRDKYNSPLHF; CDR3nt: TGTGCCTGGAGTGTACGAGACAAGTATAATTCACCCCTCCACTTT; len: 15; v_gene: TRBV30; abundance: .; d_gene: .; j_gene: TRBJ1-6
CDR3aa: CSVLPGVYNEQFF; CDR3nt: TGCAGCGTCCTCCCGGGCGTATACAATGAGCAGTTCTTC; len: 13; v_gene: TRBV29-1; abundance: .; d_gene: .; j_gene: TRBJ2-1
CDR3aa: CASSPDRDQETQYF; CDR3nt: TGTGCCAGCAGCCCCGACAGGGATCAAGAGACCCAGTACTTC; len: 14; v_gene: TRBV7-8; abundance: .; d_gene: TRBD1; j_gene: TRBJ2-5
CDR3aa: CSARTVGEQFF; CDR3nt: TGCAGTGCGAGAACGGTTGGCGAGCAGTTCTTC; len: 11; v_gene: TRBV20-1; abundance: .; d_gene: .; j_gene: TRBJ2-1
CDR3aa: CAWSGTRPSGANVLTF; CDR3nt: TGTGCCTGGAGTGGGACACGGCCATCTGGGGCCAACGTCCTGACTTTC; len: 16; v_gene: TRBV30; abundance: .; d_gene: .; j_gene: TRBJ2-6
CDR3aa: CASSLARGSGQETQYF; CDR3nt: TGTGCCAGCAGCTTAGCGAGGGGATCCGGCCAAGAGACCCAGTACTTC; len: 16; v_gene: TRBV7-9; abundance: .; d_gene: .; j_gene: TRBJ2-5
CDR3aa: CAWSAIPREGAIVGEKLFF; CDR3nt: TGTGCCTGGAGCGCGATCCCCAGGGAGGGGGCTATAGTGGGTGAAAAACTGTTTTTT; len: 19; v_gene: TRBV30; abundance: .; d_gene: TRBD1; j_gene: TRBJ1-4
CDR3aa: CASSLVETDSYNEQFF; CDR3nt: TGTGCCAGCAGCTTAGTAGAGACAGATTCCTACAATGAGCAGTTCTTC; len: 16; v_gene: TRBV7-2; abundance: .; d_gene: .; j_gene: TRBJ2-1
CDR3aa: CASSLDSEQFF; CDR3nt: TGTGCCAGCAGCTTAGATAGCGAGCAGTTCTTC; len: 11; v_gene: TRBV7-6; abundance: .; d_gene: .; j_gene: TRBJ2-1
CDR3aa: CSVRGEYEQYF; CDR3nt: TGCAGCGTCAGGGGAGAGTACGAGCAGTACTTC; len: 11; v_gene: TRBV29-1; abundance: .; d_gene: .; j_gene: TRBJ2-7
CDR3aa: CASSDDVDMETQYF; CDR3nt: TGTGCCAGCAGTGATGATGTTGATATGGAGACCCAGTACTTC; len: 14; v_gene: TRBV25-1; abundance: .; d_gene: .; j_gene: TRBJ2-5
CDR3aa: CASSSAPLDEQFF; CDR3nt: TGTGCCAGCAGCTCGGCCCCTTTGGATGAGCAGTTCTTC; len: 13; v_gene: TRBV9; abundance: .; d_gene: .; j_gene: TRBJ2-1